This is a list of T cell receptor beta chains from one sample in a study of vaccination and CD4 T cells after COVID-19. TCRdb re-called the PCR reads through MiXCR, storing one row per CDR3 protein. The table shows about 16,000 distinct CDR3 sequences, with less than 75% occurring only once. The antigens these receptors bind are not known. The sequenced material came from CD4+ T cells from blood, cultured in vitro. These receptors were taken from a human donor who had recovered from COVID-19. The CDR3 runs from the conserved cysteine through the conserved F or W. A D gene is named only where the DNA matches it firmly. Expanded clones get a size class; other rows say once, few or many, or leave the size out.

>.|TRBJ1-1|TRBV24-1|.
TGTGCCACCAGTGATTCTGAATCTGAAGCTTTCTTT
CATSDSESEAFF
>TRBD2|TRBJ2-3|TRBV2|.
TGTGCCAGCGGGTCGCGGGAGGGGGGGCGCGTAGGCACAGATACGCAGTATTTT
CASGSREGGRVGTDTQYF
>TRBD1|TRBJ2-7|TRBV11-2|.
TGTGCCAGCAGATCTCTGGACAGGGCCTACGAGCAGTACTTC
CASRSLDRAYEQYF
>TRBD1|TRBJ2-7|TRBV5-1|.
TGCGCCAGCAGCACGGACAGGGTGATAGGGCAGTACTTC
CASSTDRVIGQYF
>.|TRBJ1-2|TRBV6-5|few
TGTGCCAGCAGTTACTCGACCAGGGACGGGCATGGCTACACCTTC
CASSYSTRDGHGYTF
>.|TRBJ1-5|TRBV7-9|few
TGTGCCAGCAGCCCAAATCTGGACACCCCCCAGCATTTT
CASSPNLDTPQHF
>TRBD2|TRBJ2-1|TRBV20-1|.
TGCAGTGCTAACCGGGACTACCCGTACAATGAGCAGTTCTTC
CSANRDYPYNEQFF
>.|TRBJ1-1|TRBV10-3|.
TGTGCCATCAGTGCACAGCCGAACACTGAAGCTTTCTTT
CAISAQPNTEAFF
>.|TRBJ2-2|TRBV28|.
TGTGCCACCGAATACAGGGTAACCGGGGAGCTGTTTTTT
CATEYRVTGELFF
>TRBD2|TRBJ2-5|TRBV6-1|.
TGTGCCAGCAGTGCCGGGGGGTCTCGGGAGACCCAGTACTTC
CASSAGGSRETQYF
>TRBD1|TRBJ1-5|TRBV16|.
TGTGCCAGCAGCCAGAGGGACAGGGATCAGCCCCAGCATTTT
CASSQRDRDQPQHF
>.|TRBJ2-5|TRBV29-1|.
TGCAGCGTTACCACAGGGACCCAAGAGACCCAGTACTTC
CSVTTGTQETQYF
>.|TRBJ1-1|TRBV7-9|.
TGTGCCAGCAGCTTCCCTCGGGGCAGGGGAACGGACACTGAAGCTTTCTTT
CASSFPRGRGTDTEAFF
>TRBD2|TRBJ2-1|TRBV25-1|.
TGTGCCAGCAGTGAGGGGGGGGGCAATGAGCAGTTCTTC
CASSEGGGNEQFF
>TRBD2|TRBJ2-7|TRBV2|.
TGTGCCAGCAGTGAAGGACTAGCGGGAATGGGCGAGCAGTACTTC
CASSEGLAGMGEQYF
>TRBD2|TRBJ2-1|TRBV15|.
TGTGCCACCAGCTCAAGACCGGGACTAGCGGGAGGACGGGGTGAGCAGTTCTTC
CATSSRPGLAGGRGEQFF
>.|TRBJ1-3|TRBV6-5|few
TGTGCCAGCAGTTTCTCCCGGGTAGACTCTGGAAACACCATATATTTT
CASSFSRVDSGNTIYF
>TRBD2|TRBJ2-3|TRBV7-2|.
TGTGCCAGCAGCTCCCCCTGGGAGGGAAATACGCAGTATTTT
CASSSPWEGNTQYF
>.|TRBJ2-5|TRBV6-2/TRBV6-3|.
TGTGCCAGCAGTTCCAGGGAGGAGGAGACCCAGTACTTC
CASSSREEETQYF
>.|TRBJ1-4|TRBV25-1|.
TGTGCCAGCAGTGAAGCTGGCTCCGGGGAAAAACTGTTTTTT
CASSEAGSGEKLFF
>.|TRBJ2-3|TRBV19|.
TGTGCCAGTACTGGGGCAGATACGCAGTATTTT
CASTGADTQYF
>.|TRBJ1-6|TRBV28|.
TGTGCCAGCAGTTTATATGGTCTCCTCCACTTT
CASSLYGLLHF
>TRBD1|TRBJ1-2|TRBV27|.
TGTGCCAGCAGTTTAAGGACAGGGCTGCACTATGGCTACACCTTC
CASSLRTGLHYGYTF
>.|TRBJ1-5|TRBV19|few
TGTGCCAGTAGTAGTAATCAGCCCCAGCATTTT
CASSSNQPQHF
>TRBD1|TRBJ1-5|TRBV7-9|.
TGTGCCAGCAGCTCCGACAGGGCTCAGCCCCAGCATTTT
CASSSDRAQPQHF
>.|TRBJ2-2|TRBV5-4|.
TGTGCCAGCAGCTCTCCCCTAGCGACCGGGGAGCTGTTTTTT
CASSSPLATGELFF
>.|TRBJ2-7|TRBV2|few
TGTGCCAGCAGTGCCCGCTACGAGCAGTACTTC
CASSARYEQYF
>TRBD2|TRBJ2-1|TRBV19|once
TGTGCCAGTATTCCGACCCCCGGGACTAGCGGGAAGTTGGTGCATGAGCAGTTCTTC
CASIPTPGTSGKLVHEQFF
>.|TRBJ1-5|TRBV19|.
TGTGCCAGTAGTAGGAGAGTAAATCAGCCCCAGCATTTT
CASSRRVNQPQHF
>.|TRBJ1-1|TRBV6-4|once
TGTGCCAGCAGTGCCCACTATAGTAGGAACACTGAAGCTTTCTTT
CASSAHYSRNTEAFF
>.|TRBJ2-5|TRBV20-1|.
TGCAGTGCGGGGGGCTCGCGGCCCCAAGAGACCCAGTACTTC
CSAGGSRPQETQYF
>.|TRBJ1-5|TRBV21-1|.
TGTGCCAGCAGCAAAAATAGTGGAGGTAATCAGCCCCAGCATTTT
CASSKNSGGNQPQHF
>.|TRBJ1-5|TRBV12-3/TRBV12-4|few
TGTGCCAGTGGACGTTCGTTAAATCAGCCCCAGCATTTT
CASGRSLNQPQHF
>.|TRBJ2-5|TRBV4-2|.
TGTGCCAGCAGCCAAGGGGAGGGGGCTGGGGAGACCCAGTACTTC
CASSQGEGAGETQYF
>TRBD1|TRBJ2-7|TRBV28|.
TGTGCCAGCAGTATTCCGAGACAGGGCTACGAGCAGTACTTC
CASSIPRQGYEQYF
>.|TRBJ1-5|TRBV28|.
TGTGCCAGCACCCTTGACATATATCAGCCCCAGCATTTT
CASTLDIYQPQHF
>.|TRBJ1-5|TRBV24-1|few
TGTGCCACCAGTGATCCAAGGGGACCCCTCAATCAGCCCCAGCATTTT
CATSDPRGPLNQPQHF
>.|TRBJ1-5|TRBV30|.
TGTGCCTGGAGTGTACGTGGGGTCCCGTCGGGCAATCAGCCCCAGCATTTT
CAWSVRGVPSGNQPQHF
>.|TRBJ2-5|TRBV7-3|few
TGTGCCAGCAGCCCCCGAGGGGGGCAGCGAGAGACCCAGTACTTC
CASSPRGGQRETQYF
>.|TRBJ1-3|TRBV6-1|.
TGTGCCAGCAGTGCCCCGGACGGAACCCGCTCTGGAAACACCATATATTTT
CASSAPDGTRSGNTIYF
>.|TRBJ1-5|TRBV11-2|.
TGTGCCAGCAGCTTAGCGGGGGGTGCAGGGCCCAATCAGCCCCAGCATTTT
CASSLAGGAGPNQPQHF
>.|TRBJ1-3|TRBV4-1|.
TGCGCCAGCAGCCTCGGACGGATGTACTCTGGAAACACCATATATTTT
CASSLGRMYSGNTIYF
>.|TRBJ1-6|TRBV20-1|few
TGCAGTCCCGTGGGGGGGAATTCACCCCTCCACTTT
CSPVGGNSPLHF
>TRBD2|TRBJ2-1|TRBV20-1|.
TGCAGTGCTAGAGTTAGCGGGAGCAATGAGCAGTTCTTC
CSARVSGSNEQFF
>.|TRBJ2-5|TRBV10-3|.
TGTGCCATCAGTGAGTCAGGGCTCCAAGAGACCCAGTACTTC
CAISESGLQETQYF
>.|TRBJ2-3|TRBV5-4|.
TGTGCCAGCAGCTCCGGCGGAACAGATACGCAGTATTTT
CASSSGGTDTQYF
>.|TRBJ1-2|TRBV20-1|few
TGCAGTGCTCCGGACAGCAATAACTATGGCTACACCTTC
CSAPDSNNYGYTF
>TRBD1|TRBJ2-3|TRBV27|few
TGTGCCAGCCGGGGATATGGGACAGGGGTAGCGGATACGCAGTATTTT
CASRGYGTGVADTQYF
>.|TRBJ1-4|TRBV6-1|.
TGTGCCAGCAGTCAAGAAGATGAAAAACTGTTTTTT
CASSQEDEKLFF
>.|TRBJ2-1|TRBV14|.
TGTGCCAGCAGCCAAGAGCCTTACAATGAGCAGTTCTTC
CASSQEPYNEQFF